The entry below gives a single TCR beta chain sequence along with its context. The antigen is not known. CDR1 and CDR2 from the germline V gene are SGHVS and FQNEAQ. Trimming removed 3 bases from V and 1 base from J, with 9 bases in between. The CDR3 extends over 15 amino acids. Repertoires were generated with immunoSEQ multiplex PCR, while TCRdb's copy carries only in-frame clones and drops some. The table lists around 250,000 clones, about 89% of them singletons. The sample comes from a study of Ad26.COV2.S vaccination and SARS-CoV-2 variants. At the level of the study: Enrollment placed the donor in the COV1001 Ad26.COV2.S trial arm. Study-wide results and caveats: Substantial response breadth was reportedly seen for spike-specific CD8+ and CD4+ T cells after vaccination. Among vaccine recipients, spike-specific TCR breadth exceeded that of placebo recipients. TCR breadth and depth analyses may have underestimated total T cell responses.

Documented treatment: 15 to 20 received Ad26.COV2.S at low or high dose, single or two shots; several received placebo; per-sample allocation not given. All samples were drawn on day 63, counting from the first vaccine or placebo injection. The source material was peripheral blood, sampled in a trial of Ad26.COV2.S vaccine versus placebo. The receptor was isolated from a person aged 18-60 years who received the Ad26.COV2.S COVID-19 vaccine or a placebo. The V gene is TRBV7-8, the J gene TRBJ2-2; D remains unclear. In DNA form, the CDR3 reads TGTGCCAGCAGCTTCTTGGGGAAGAACACCGGGGAGCTGTTTTTT. It codes for CASSFLGKNTGELFF.